In this sample, the clone carrying this T cell receptor (beta chain) turned up many times. Its antigen is still unknown. CDR1 is SGHRS, CDR2 YFSETQ, per germline. V was clipped by 1 base and J by 7 bases, with 15 bases between them. This CDR3 comprises 15 residues. The sample belongs to a study of T-cell memory formation after mild COVID-19. Notes on the study in general: Day 15 to 85 contracting clones showed balanced CD4/CD8; later expanders leaned CD4+. There were some responding clones in pre-infection memory, which suggested that cross-reactive memory had joined.

Each CDR3 protein is one row after TCRdb ran MiXCR on the 5' RACE reads. Counted here are 100,000 to 150,000 distinct CDR3 sequences, roughly 6% occurring once; the ten biggest clones make up 2% to 2.5%. This TCR derives from an adult woman who had mild COVID-19 (a few samples of this study predate the infection). Cell type and time point are not known. The sample was PBMCs or a T cell subset sorted from them (not recorded which). The V call is TRBV5-1, the J call TRBJ2-1; TRBD2 is a possible D gene (6 bases). The DNA of the CDR3 is TGCGCCAGCAGCTTGACGGGAGAGCCTAATAATGAGCAGTTCTTC. Translated: CASSLTGEPNNEQFF.